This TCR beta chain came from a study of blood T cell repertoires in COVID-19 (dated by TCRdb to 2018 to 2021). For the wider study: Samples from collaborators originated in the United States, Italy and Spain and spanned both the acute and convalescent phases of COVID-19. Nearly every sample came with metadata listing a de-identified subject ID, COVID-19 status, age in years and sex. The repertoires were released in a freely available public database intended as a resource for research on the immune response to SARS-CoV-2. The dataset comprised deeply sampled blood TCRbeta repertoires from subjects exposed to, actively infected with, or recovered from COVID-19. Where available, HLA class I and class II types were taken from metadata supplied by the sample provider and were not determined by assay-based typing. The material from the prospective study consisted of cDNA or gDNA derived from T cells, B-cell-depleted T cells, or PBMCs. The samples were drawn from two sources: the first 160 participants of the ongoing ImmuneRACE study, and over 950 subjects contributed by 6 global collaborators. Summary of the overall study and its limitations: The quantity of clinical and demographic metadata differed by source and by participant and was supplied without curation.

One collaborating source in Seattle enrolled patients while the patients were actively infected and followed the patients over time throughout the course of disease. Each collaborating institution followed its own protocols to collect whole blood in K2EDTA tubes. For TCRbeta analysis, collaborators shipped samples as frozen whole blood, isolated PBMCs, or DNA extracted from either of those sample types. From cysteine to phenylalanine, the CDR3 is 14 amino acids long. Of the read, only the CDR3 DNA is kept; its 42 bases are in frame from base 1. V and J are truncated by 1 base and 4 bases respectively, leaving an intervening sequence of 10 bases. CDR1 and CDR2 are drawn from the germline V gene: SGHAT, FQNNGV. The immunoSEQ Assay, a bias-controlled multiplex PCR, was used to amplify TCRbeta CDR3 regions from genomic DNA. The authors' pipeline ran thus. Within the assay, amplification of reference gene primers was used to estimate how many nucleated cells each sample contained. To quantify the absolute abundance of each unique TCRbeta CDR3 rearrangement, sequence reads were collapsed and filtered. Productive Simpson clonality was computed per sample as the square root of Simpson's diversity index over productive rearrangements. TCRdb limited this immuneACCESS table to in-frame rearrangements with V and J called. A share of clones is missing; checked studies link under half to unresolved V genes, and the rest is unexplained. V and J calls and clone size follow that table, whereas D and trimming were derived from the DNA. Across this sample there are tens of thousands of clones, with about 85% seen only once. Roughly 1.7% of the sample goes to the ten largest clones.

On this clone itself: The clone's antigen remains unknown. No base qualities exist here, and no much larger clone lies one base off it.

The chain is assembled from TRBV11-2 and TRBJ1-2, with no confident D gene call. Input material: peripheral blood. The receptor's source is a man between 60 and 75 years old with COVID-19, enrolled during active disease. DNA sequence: TGTGCCAGCAGCTTAGTCAATCTAGGCTATGGCTACACCTTC. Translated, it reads CASSLVNLGYGYTF.